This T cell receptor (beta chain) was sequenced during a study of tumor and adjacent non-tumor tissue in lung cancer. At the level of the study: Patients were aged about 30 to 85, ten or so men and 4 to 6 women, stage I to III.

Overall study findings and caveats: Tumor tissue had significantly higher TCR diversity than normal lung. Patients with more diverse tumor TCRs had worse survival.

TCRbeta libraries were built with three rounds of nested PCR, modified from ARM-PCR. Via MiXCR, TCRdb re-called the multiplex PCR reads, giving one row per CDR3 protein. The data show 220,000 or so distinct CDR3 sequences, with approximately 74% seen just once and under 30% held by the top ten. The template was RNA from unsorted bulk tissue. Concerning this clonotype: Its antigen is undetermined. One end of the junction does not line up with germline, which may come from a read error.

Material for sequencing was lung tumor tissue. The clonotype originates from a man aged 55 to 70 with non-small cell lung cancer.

CDR3 DNA: TGCAGTGCTAGCGCCGGGATTAGCTCTGACAACGAGCAGTTCTTC. It yields the protein CSASAGISSDNEQFF. J is TRBJ2-1 and V is TRBV20-1; TRBD2 might be the D (5 bases). Germline CDR1 reads DFQATT; CDR2 reads SNEGSKA (reference sequence). The CDR3 covers 15 residues.